Shown below are 10 T cell receptor beta chains from a single sample sequenced in a study of shared clonotypes between healthy human individuals. The repertoire was sequenced with immunoSEQ multiplex PCR; TCRdb's copy has only in-frame clones and lacks some. The table lists about 770,000 clones, roughly 72% of them singletons. The sample consisted of memory CD4+ T cells sorted from blood. Documented subset: CD45RA-negative fraction. Receptor source: a woman in her thirties in good health.

A few counts support this clone. This sequence joins TRBV2 and TRBJ2-5; D unresolved. V lost 6 bases to trimming and J lost 0 bases, with 5 bases between them. This CDR3 spans 12 amino acids. Germline-derived CDR1 and CDR2 are SNHLY and FYNNEI. CDR3 residues: CASRDDQETQYF. The CDR3 nucleotides are TGTGCCAGCAGGGACGACCAAGAGACCCAGTACTTC.

This clone appeared a single time. The chain employs TRBV9 and TRBJ2-2; 8 bases are shared with TRBD1. Trimming cost V 1 base and J 6 bases; bases outside gene matches: 5. This CDR3 region has 15 residues. CDR1 and CDR2 (germline): SGDLS, YYNGEE. CDR3 sequence: CASSVSQGAPGELFF. The CDR3 coding sequence is TGTGCCAGCAGCGTATCCCAGGGGGCCCCCGGGGAGCTGTTTTTT.

The chain employs TRBV4-2 and TRBJ2-1; 7 bases are a match to TRBD2. V gave up 3 bases and J gave up 0 bases; unmatched junction bases: 11. The length of the CDR3 is 18 residues. Germline CDR1 and CDR2: LGHNA and YNFKEQ. CDR3 in DNA: TGTGCCAGCAGCCAGGAGGGAGCGGGACTCCGCTCCTACAATGAGCAGTTCTTC. Its protein is CASSQEGAGLRSYNEQFF.

This clone was seen once. This rearrangement joins TRBV9 to TRBJ2-5, with 8 bases fitting TRBD2. Germline CDR1 is SGDLS and CDR2 is YYNGEE. The CDR3 contains 18 residues. V shed 0 bases and J 2 bases; nucleotides not matched to a gene: 12. CDR3 sequence: CASSVGPIGLASQETQYF. The CDR3 DNA follows: TGTGCCAGCAGCGTAGGGCCCATTGGACTAGCCTCTCAAGAGACCCAGTACTTC.

The V call is TRBV18, the J call TRBJ2-6; D is unclear. V was shortened by 2 bases and J by 2 bases, with 10 bases between the two germline ends. The CDR3 covers 16 residues. Germline CDR1 is KGHSH and CDR2 is LQKENI. DNA of the CDR3: TGTGCCAGCTCACCAACTTCCAGCCCTGGGGCCAACGTCCTGACTTTC. Translating gives CASSPTSSPGANVLTF. The variable domain in full, with the rest retrieved from reference TRBV18 and TRBJ2-6, is NAGVMQNPRHLVRRRGQEARLRCSPMKGHSHVYWYRQLPEEGLKFMVYLQKENIIDESGMPKERFSAEFPKEGPSILRIQQVVRGDSAAYFCASSPTSSPGANVLTFGAGSRLTVL.

This clone was found many times. This rearrangement joins TRBV7-2 to TRBJ1-2, with a weak D call TRBD1 (6 bases). The germline V gene encodes CDR1 SGHTA and CDR2 FQGNSA. The CDR3 length is 13 residues. Between the trimmed V and J ends, which lost 5 bases and 7 bases, there was a span of 14 bases. The CDR3 region has the DNA TGTGCCAGCAGCCCTCAACGGGACACTGGCTACACCTTC. Translated: CASSPQRDTGYTF. Using reference TRBV7-2 and TRBJ1-2 for the parts outside the CDR3, the full variable domain is GAGVSQSPSNKVTEKGKDVELRCDPISGHTALYWYRQSLGQGLEFLIYFQGNSAPDKSGLPSDRFSAERTGGSVSTLTIQRTQQEDSAVYLCASSPQRDTGYTFGSGTRLTVV.

This chain connects TRBV11-2 to TRBJ2-7; 11 nucleotides match TRBD2. The germline CDR1 and CDR2 sequences are SGHAT and FQNNGV. Germline trimming cut 4 bases from V and 2 bases from J; bases unmatched to any gene: 4. This CDR3 is built from 15 residues. CDR3 protein: CASSWISGRAYEQYF. CDR3 in DNA: TGTGCCAGCAGCTGGATTAGCGGGAGGGCCTACGAGCAGTACTTC.

J is TRBJ1-6 and V is TRBV5-1; D not certain. The germline V gene encodes CDR1 SGHRS and CDR2 YFSETQ. This CDR3 has 13 amino acids. V shed 5 bases and J shed 6 bases, with 9 bases lying between them. Here the CDR3 DNA reads TGCGCCAGCAGAGAAGTCAGTAATTCACCCCTCCACTTT. As protein: CASREVSNSPLHF.

The genes are TRBV5-1 and TRBJ2-3, with TRBD2 matching 14 bases. Unmatched junction bases numbered 5, after V lost 4 bases and J lost 4 bases. The CDR3 length is 16 residues. The germline gives CDR1 SGHRS, CDR2 YFSETQ. CDR3: CASSKGLAGEADTQYF. The CDR3 region has the DNA TGCGCCAGCAGCAAGGGACTAGCGGGAGAGGCAGATACGCAGTATTTT.

Regarding this clone: This likely traces to a read error, being one base from a far larger clone. The rearrangement links TRBV6-4 to TRBJ2-3; no clear D gene. The CDR3 runs to 11 residues. V was trimmed by 5 bases and J by 2 bases, leaving 2 bases between them. From germline, CDR1 is MRHNA and CDR2 SNTAGT. The CDR3 sequence: CASSNTDTQYF. The CDR3 DNA sequence: TGTGCCAGCAGTAACACAGATACGCAGTATTTT.